This entry is about one T cell receptor (beta chain). Its antigen is unidentified. Here immunoSEQ multiplex PCR was the method, and the copy in TCRdb shows in-frame clones only, minus some. The top ten hold around 0.61% of the sample, which has approximately 50,000 clones, 87% seen once. The data are from a study of OX40 agonist ivuxolimab in advanced cancers. Study overall: An agonistic human IgG2 monoclonal antibody against OX40 (CD134) was given. Notes on the study in general: CD4+ T cells averaged fewer expanded clones than CD8+ T cells. Low normalized T-cell clonal expansion also characterized some of the nonresponders.

The CDR3 totals 12 residues. The germline V gene has CDR1 SGHTA and CDR2 FQGNSA. Trimming pared 8 bases from V and 2 bases from J, leaving 8 bases between. The source material was CD4+ or CD8+ T cells sorted from blood, sampled in a trial of the OX40 agonist ivuxolimab. This sequence joins TRBV7-2 and TRBJ2-3; D might be TRBD2 (6 bases). This sequence was found in an adult with an advanced solid tumor such as melanoma, head and neck, liver or kidney cancer. This chain's CDR3 is CASGGNTDTQYF. The CDR3 DNA reads as TGTGCCAGCGGCGGGAACACAGATACGCAGTATTTT.